The rows below give T cell receptor beta chains drawn from one sample of a study of T cell responses to AZD1222 COVID-19 vaccine. The method was immunoSEQ multiplex PCR; TCRdb's version includes in-frame clones alone and lacks a portion of them. The repertoire has some 170,000 clones, around nine tenths of them found once; the top ten carry under 2%. The input for sequencing was peripheral blood, taken on day 0 of AZD1222 vaccination. These receptors all come from an adult in good health. CDR3s include the opening cysteine and the closing phenylalanine or tryptophan.

>TRBV6-5
CATRALGDYGYTF
>TRBV5-1
CASTLGPRQETQYF
>TRBV6-5
CASSYSETVNTEAFF
>TRBV29-1
CSVQQGGSGELFF
>TRBV7-2
CASRRGNDIQYF
>TRBV18
CASSVSIPGREVKTEAFF
>TRBV2
CASSEEALAGGKEQFF
>TRBV6-1
CASSEGGFNQPQHF
>TRBV7-9
CASGPRRGQPQHF
>TRBV19
CASFPPGVTEAFF
>TRBV20-1
CSASGGTGGWQPQHF
>TRBV28
CASSVPTGGDEKLFF
>TRBV19
CASLTSGRGLAEQFF
>TRBV15
CATSRDSRPSNEKLFF
>TRBV7-2
CASSLFGSVRGTEAFF
>TRBV5-4
CASSAAQTQYF
>TRBV19
CASSGTVSYSNQPQHF
>TRBV4-3
CASSQAFGQGLYEQYF
>TRBV6-6
CASSTQGAASNQPQHF
>TRBV2
CASSEQGAGGHQPQHF
>TRBV5-1
CASSWQDLGTEAFF
>TRBV11-2
CASRSGGLYNEQFF
>TRBV29-1
CSVVGTGGQYF
>TRBV6-5
CATYPRGQSNSPLHF
>TRBV29-1
CSVGTGRYSPLHF
>TRBV2
CASSEEQPNTEAFF
>TRBV10-1
CASSETQRQYNEQFF
>TRBV7-2
CASSSTGTGGIEQFF
>TRBV6-5
CASSYGWGRANSPLHF
>TRBV16
CASSQSGRGYTF
>TRBV27
CASSLGIAGRETQYF
>TRBV18
CASSLGRDYEQYF
>TRBV6-5
CASSPDRATDTQYF
>TRBV18
CASSPGNNSPLHF
>TRBV18
CASSSGGSSYNEQFF
>TRBV28
CASSLPGGSVKLFF
>TRBV6-5
CASRGQARNYGYTF
>TRBV11-2
CASSLDFRTIQDTQYF
>TRBV5-4
CASSLAGQGNYGYTF
>TRBV11-2
CASSLGLVPETQYF